A single sample is the source of the 17 T cell receptor beta chains below, sequenced in a study of PD-1 blockade in classical Hodgkin lymphoma. The data were produced by immunoSEQ multiplex PCR, yet TCRdb's version contains in-frame clones alone and is incomplete. This sample has tens of thousands of clones, with 70% to 90% found just once. The time point here: cycle 4 day 1 (C4D1), after 6 weeks of nivolumab. Every single patient, without exception, relapsed after autologous stem cell transplantation, and brentuximab vedotin exposure varied. The sequenced sample was peripheral blood mononuclear cells (PBMCs), obtained before the fourth cycle of nivolumab. The receptors were gathered from a human donor with classical Hodgkin lymphoma.

The gene calls are TRBV5-1 and TRBJ1-1; D uncertain. The CDR3 totals 15 residues. Looked up from germline, CDR1 is SGHRS and CDR2 is YFSETQ. V was pared by 0 bases and J by 1 base, with 10 bases between. CDR3 sequence (DNA): TGCGCCAGCAGCTTGGCGAGGGAGAGGAACACTGAAGCTTTCTTT. Translating gives CASSLARERNTEAFF.

The V and J genes are TRBV7-8 and TRBJ2-7, with D maybe TRBD1 (6 bases). The CDR3 loop spans 14 amino acids. V was pared by 0 bases and J by 3 bases, with 9 bases between. The germline V gene encodes CDR1 SGHVS and CDR2 FQNEAQ. Written as DNA, the CDR3 is TGTGCCAGCAGCTTAGCCCCACAGGGCTACGAGCAGTACTTC. Translated: CASSLAPQGYEQYF.

The J gene is TRBJ2-1, the V gene TRBV27, with D tentatively TRBD1 (6 bases). Trimming took off 6 bases at V and 0 bases at J, with 15 bases between the two ends. The CDR3 is 16 amino acids. From germline, CDR1 is MNHEY and CDR2 SMNVEV (reference sequence). The CDR3 coding sequence is TGTGCCAGCAGCCACCAGGGGTTAAACTCCTACAATGAGCAGTTCTTC. Translating it yields CASSHQGLNSYNEQFF.

The V gene is TRBV27, the J gene TRBJ1-1, with TRBD1 matching 8 bases. The ends lost 9 bases at V and 4 bases at J; junction bases unmatched: 7. Germline V gene sequence: CDR1 MNHEY, CDR2 SMNVEV (reference sequence). The length of the CDR3 is 13 residues. In nucleotides, the CDR3 is TGTGCCAGTAGGCTCACAGGGGGCACTGAAGCTTTCTTT. It specifies CASRLTGGTEAFF.

This chain connects TRBV2 to TRBJ2-5; 7 positions match TRBD1. This CDR3 comprises 14 residues. Germline V gene sequence: CDR1 SNHLY, CDR2 FYNNEI. Trimming cost V 6 bases and J 5 bases; bases outside gene matches: 9. CDR3 sequence: CASRTRGLFETQYF. CDR3 nucleotide sequence: TGTGCCAGCAGGACAAGGGGGCTTTTTGAGACCCAGTACTTC. Together with reference TRBV2 and TRBJ2-5, the CDR3 gives the full variable domain: EPEVTQTPSHQVTQMGQEVILRCVPISNHLYFYWYRQILGQKVEFLVSFYNNEISEKSEIFDDQFSVERPDGSNFTLKIRSTKLEDSAMYFCASRTRGLFETQYFGPGTRLLVL.

The V and J genes are TRBV9 and TRBJ1-2, with unresolved D. The CDR3 has 13 amino acids. Germline assignment: CDR1 SGDLS and CDR2 YYNGEE. V lost 4 bases and J 3 bases, leaving 10 bases between the germline ends. CDR3 sequence: CASSPLGYYGYTF. The DNA of the CDR3 is TGTGCCAGCAGCCCCCTGGGTTACTATGGCTACACCTTC. Full variable domain (outside the CDR3, taken from reference TRBV9 and TRBJ1-2): DSGVTQTPKHLITATGQRVTLRCSPRSGDLSVYWYQQSLDQGLQFLIQYYNGEERAKGNILERFSAQQFPDLHSELNLSSLELGDSALYFCASSPLGYYGYTFGSGTRLTVV.

This rearrangement joins TRBV5-1 to TRBJ1-1, with D uncertain. This CDR3 spans 14 amino acids. Germline values: CDR1 SGHRS, CDR2 YFSETQ. V was cut by 6 bases and J by 5 bases, with 17 bases left in between. The CDR3 nucleotides are TGCGCCAGCAACCCAACCGGTGGGGAAACTGAAGCTTTCTTT. Amino acid sequence: CASNPTGGETEAFF.

The chain uses TRBV6-5 and TRBJ1-1, with D possibly being TRBD1 (5 bases). V shed 0 bases and J shed 3 bases, with 8 bases lying between them. This CDR3 region has 14 residues. From germline, CDR1 is MNHEY and CDR2 SVGAGI. The DNA for the CDR3 is TGTGCCAGCAGTTACTCGGGGGGATACACTGAAGCTTTCTTT. It is translated as CASSYSGGYTEAFF.

V and J are TRBV29-1 and TRBJ1-1, with a possible D match to TRBD1 (6 bases). V was cut by 5 bases and J by 5 bases, with 15 bases left in between. The germline CDR1 and CDR2 sequences are SQVTM and ANQGSEA. The CDR3 is 13 amino acids. CDR3 in amino acids: CSVIQGDGTEAFF. The CDR3 DNA sequence: TGCAGCGTTATACAGGGAGATGGGACTGAAGCTTTCTTT.

The chain combines TRBV5-1 with TRBJ1-6; the match to TRBD1 covers 9 bases. The V segment lost 4 bases and the J segment 10 bases; nucleotides outside the gene matches: 9. Germline loops: CDR1 SGHRS, CDR2 YFSETQ. The CDR3 length is 15 residues. CDR3 protein: CASSVTQGAESPLHF. DNA of the CDR3: TGCGCCAGCAGCGTCACACAGGGGGCCGAATCACCCCTCCACTTT.

This clone has just one count. The V and J genes are TRBV19 and TRBJ2-6; weak D call: TRBD2 (6 bases). The CDR3 contains 15 residues. V lost 5 bases to trimming and J lost 6 bases, with 14 bases between them. From germline, CDR1 is LNHDA and CDR2 SQIVND (reference sequence). DNA of the CDR3: TGTGCCAGTAGTGACCCGGCGCGGGAGGCCAACGTCCTGACTTTC. Its translation is CASSDPAREANVLTF.

The J gene is TRBJ1-5, the V gene TRBV5-1; possible D gene TRBD1, 6 bases. The V end was cut by 7 bases, the J end by 0 bases, with 14 bases between. CDR3 size: 15 residues. CDR1 and CDR2 from the germline V gene are SGHRS and YFSETQ. The CDR3 reads CASSAGGNSNQPQHF. DNA of the CDR3: TGCGCCAGCTCTGCGGGGGGCAATAGCAATCAGCCCCAGCATTTT.

The DNA for the CDR3 is TGTGCCAGCAGCTTACTATTCGAGACCCAGTACTTC. Translated: CASSLLFETQYF. This chain uses TRBV7-2 with TRBJ2-5; D is ambiguous. Germline CDR1 is SGHTA and CDR2 is FQGNSA. The CDR3 contains 12 residues. V was clipped by 2 bases and J by 5 bases, with 6 bases between them.

CDR3 sequence: CAISEAGVETGLAYEQYF. Here the CDR3 DNA reads TGTGCCATCAGTGAGGCGGGCGTCGAGACAGGGCTTGCCTACGAGCAGTACTTC. V usage is TRBV10-3 and J usage is TRBJ2-7; 7 bases align to TRBD1. Trimming removed 2 bases from V and 2 bases from J; junction bases left unmatched: 15. The germline V gene encodes CDR1 ENHRY and CDR2 SYGVKD. This CDR3 has 18 amino acids.

This clone was detected only a few times. This chain links TRBV7-6 with TRBJ2-3, with a tentative D call TRBD2 (6 bases). Trimming took off 5 bases at V and 1 base at J, with 22 bases between the two ends. The CDR3 sequence is 18 residues long. CDR1 is SGHVS, CDR2 FNYEAQ, per germline. The CDR3 DNA reads TGTGCCAGCAGCCCCTCCACCAGACTAGGAGGAGGCACAGATACGCAGTATTTT. It specifies CASSPSTRLGGGTDTQYF.

The V and J genes are TRBV19 and TRBJ1-5, with 7 bases aligning to TRBD1. The V and J ends lost 7 bases and 10 bases, in that order; junction bases with no gene match: 16. The CDR3 covers 15 residues. Germline CDR1 is LNHDA and CDR2 is SQIVND (reference sequence). The CDR3 sequence is CASTQGGTVARPQHF. DNA for the CDR3: TGTGCCAGTACCCAGGGGGGGACAGTCGCACGACCCCAGCATTTT.

The V gene is TRBV9, the J gene TRBJ2-1; 9 bases are a match to TRBD2. V dropped 4 bases and J dropped 4; count of bases not matched to a gene: 9. The CDR3 is 16 amino acids. Germline V gene sequence: CDR1 SGDLS, CDR2 YYNGEE. CDR3 in amino acids: CASSSGTSGWYNEQFF. CDR3 sequence (DNA): TGTGCCAGCAGCTCGGGTACTAGCGGGTGGTACAATGAGCAGTTCTTC.